The 20 T cell receptor beta chains presented below share a single source sample, sequenced in a study of T cell repertoires in cytomegalovirus infection. TCRdb itself ran the reads through MiXCR, one entry per CDR3 protein. The sample lists about 500,000 distinct CDR3 sequences; about 33% were seen once. Antigen specificity for these receptors is unknown. Sequences were derived from cultured PBMCs, sampled from culture after CMV antigen stimulation. Receptors were obtained from a human donor in good health (CMV status not recorded). Some clones in this sample may be carry-over from other donors' samples.

The CDR3 loop is CATSDLVRNEQFF. CDR3 coding DNA: TGTGCCACCAGTGACCTCGTCAGGAATGAGCAGTTCTTC. The V gene is TRBV24-1, the J gene TRBJ2-1; no clear D. CDR1 KGHDR and CDR2 SFDVKD come from the germline V gene. Trimming pared 4 bases from V and 7 bases from J, leaving 10 bases between. This CDR3 is 13 amino acids long.

The chain has TRBV6-5 and TRBJ1-2; D is perhaps TRBD1 (5 bases). The CDR3 has 15 residues. V shed 4 bases and J shed 4 bases, with 16 bases lying between them. The V gene's germline CDR1 is MNHEY and CDR2 SVGAGI. CDR3 sequence: CASSLTREWVYGYTF. The CDR3 bases are TGTGCCAGCAGTTTGACCAGGGAGTGGGTCTATGGCTACACCTTC.

The table lists this clonotype with a few counts. The V and J genes are TRBV25-1 and TRBJ2-1; 10 bases line up with TRBD2. Germline V CDR1 and CDR2: MGHDK, SYGVNS. The V segment lost 8 bases and the J segment 5 bases; nucleotides outside the gene matches: 9. The CDR3 contains 15 residues. The CDR3 nucleotides read TGTGCCAGCGCCTATAGCGGGAGGCTCCACAATGAGCAGTTCTTC. This translates into CASAYSGRLHNEQFF. The entire variable domain, with the rest obtained from reference TRBV25-1 and TRBJ2-1, is as follows: EADIYQTPRYLVIGTGKKITLECSQTMGHDKMYWYQQDPGMELHLIHYSYGVNSTEKGDLSSESTVSRIRTEHFPLTLESARPSHTSQYLCASAYSGRLHNEQFFGPGTRLTVL.

V usage is TRBV6-5 and J usage is TRBJ2-1; 11 nucleotides line up with TRBD2. This CDR3 is 15 amino acids long. V lost 3 bases, J lost 8 bases, and 6 bases stayed unmatched. The germline V gene encodes CDR1 MNHEY and CDR2 SVGAGI. CDR3 in DNA: TGTGCCAGCAGTTATTTTCTAGCGGGAGGAGATGAGCAGTTCTTC. It codes for CASSYFLAGGDEQFF.

This clonotype has a count of ten or more. This chain uses TRBV7-2 with TRBJ2-1; 14 bases align to TRBD2. Per germline, CDR1 SGHTA and CDR2 FQGNSA. The CDR3 sequence is 18 residues long. The J segment lost 8 bases and the V segment lost 3 bases, leaving 12 bases of the junction unmatched. The CDR3 sequence: CASSFVPGLAGALDEQFF. CDR3 coding DNA: TGTGCCAGCAGCTTCGTCCCGGGACTAGCGGGAGCTTTGGATGAGCAGTTCTTC.

The rearrangement uses TRBV9 and TRBJ1-2; tentative D call: TRBD1 (5 bases). The CDR3 has 17 residues. Per the germline V gene, CDR1 is SGDLS and CDR2 is YYNGEE. Trimming left V 1 base short and J 4 bases short, with 20 bases between. CDR3 coding DNA: TGTGCCAGCAGCGTATTAATTCGGTTGGGACGGATCTATGGCTACACCTTC. Protein: CASSVLIRLGRIYGYTF.

The rearrangement uses TRBV6-2 or TRBV6-3 and TRBJ2-5, with D maybe TRBD2 (6 bases). CDR1 is MNHEY, CDR2 SVGEGT, per germline. The CDR3 is 14 residues long. Trimming took off 4 bases at V and 5 bases at J, with 14 bases between the two ends. The DNA for the CDR3 is TGTGCCAGCAGTTCAGACGCGGGACTGGAGACCCAGTACTTC. Translation: CASSSDAGLETQYF.

This clonotype came up a few times. The rearrangement uses TRBV4-1 and TRBJ1-2, with D perhaps TRBD1 (6 bases). Trimming took off 1 base at V and 8 bases at J, with 11 bases between the two ends. The CDR3 consists of 13 residues. From germline, CDR1 is MGHRA and CDR2 YSYEKL. CDR3: CASSQVGARGYTF. The DNA of the CDR3 is TGCGCCAGCAGCCAAGTGGGGGCACGGGGCTACACCTTC.

This rearrangement joins TRBV7-9 to TRBJ1-2; D is possibly TRBD1 (5 bases). The CDR3 runs 12 residues. Germline values: CDR1 SEHNR, CDR2 FQNEAQ (reference sequence). Between the trimmed V and J ends, which lost 5 bases and 5 bases, there was a span of 9 bases. The CDR3, as DNA: TGTGCCAGCAGCATAGACAGATATGGCTACACCTTC. It yields the protein CASSIDRYGYTF.

This clonotype was picked up a small number of times. The chain recombines TRBV6-2 or TRBV6-3 with TRBJ1-1; no reliable D call. V shed 0 bases and J shed 4 bases, with 12 bases lying between them. This CDR3 is built from 15 residues. The germline V gene has CDR1 MNHEY and CDR2 SVGEGT. The CDR3 coding sequence is TGTGCCAGCAGTTACTCTGGACCCATGCTCACTGAAGCTTTCTTT. Protein product: CASSYSGPMLTEAFF.

The chain employs TRBV6-1 and TRBJ1-1, with D unclear. The germline gives CDR1 MNHNS, CDR2 SASEGT. This CDR3 has 15 residues. V was trimmed by 4 bases and J by 0 bases, leaving 12 bases between them. CDR3 sequence: CASSAPGSLNTEAFF. In nucleotides, the CDR3 is TGTGCCAGCAGTGCCCCGGGATCACTGAACACTGAAGCTTTCTTT.

This chain links TRBV7-2 with TRBJ1-4; the match to TRBD1 covers 7 bases. CDR3 length: 14 residues. Germline V gene sequence: CDR1 SGHTA, CDR2 FQGNSA. V lost 5 bases, J lost 3 bases, and 3 bases stayed unmatched. In DNA, the CDR3 is TGTGCCAGCAGCGACAGGGCCGCTAATGAAAAACTGTTTTTT. The encoded protein is CASSDRAANEKLFF. The whole variable domain, filled in from reference TRBV7-2 and TRBJ1-4, reads GAGVSQSPSNKVTEKGKDVELRCDPISGHTALYWYRQSLGQGLEFLIYFQGNSAPDKSGLPSDRFSAERTGGSVSTLTIQRTQQEDSAVYLCASSDRAANEKLFFGSGTQLSVL.

The chain recombines TRBV12-3 or TRBV12-4 with TRBJ2-1, with D unclear. V shed 2 bases and J shed 12 bases, with 14 bases lying between them. This CDR3 region has 13 residues. CDR3 in amino acids: CASSLLIEYGQFF. Written as DNA, the CDR3 is TGTGCCAGCAGTTTATTGATCGAGTATGGGCAGTTCTTC.

The chain joins TRBV20-1 to TRBJ1-2; D perhaps matches TRBD1 (5 bases). Germline V lookup: CDR1 DFQATT, CDR2 SNEGSKA (reference sequence). The V end lost 5 bases, the J end lost 7 bases, and 26 bases lay between the germline ends. This CDR3 spans 16 amino acids. The CDR3 region has the DNA TGCAGTGCTCTTACCTCGGGGCAGGGTGTGCCCCTTGGCTACACCTTC. Its protein product is CSALTSGQGVPLGYTF.

This chain uses TRBV6-6 with TRBJ2-2, with 9 positions matching TRBD2. J gave up 2 bases and V 6 bases, and 7 bases lay outside the gene matches. There are 16 residues in the CDR3. CDR1 and CDR2 from the germline V gene are MNHNY and SVGAGI (reference sequence). The CDR3 loop reads CASSLTGLANTGELFF. In nucleotides, the CDR3 is TGTGCCAGCAGCCTAACGGGACTAGCAAACACCGGGGAGCTGTTTTTT.

This chain links TRBV7-9 with TRBJ2-7, with D unclear. V was cut by 4 bases and J by 9 bases, with 16 bases left in between. This CDR3 spans 13 amino acids. CDR1 is SEHNR and CDR2 is FQNEAQ in the germline V gene (reference sequence). CDR3 region: CASSSPWQPGQYV. The CDR3 DNA is TGTGCCAGCAGCTCCCCTTGGCAGCCTGGGCAGTACGTC.

Worth noting for this clonotype: An end of the junction differs from the germline gene, which may be a read error. J is TRBJ1-1 and V is TRBV7-9, with D perhaps matching TRBD1 (5 bases). In germline, CDR1 is SEHNR, CDR2 FQNEAQ (reference sequence). CDR3 size: 18 residues. CDR3 sequence (DNA): TGTGCCAGCAGCCTAGCATGGGACTTCCATGACGAGAACACTGAAGCTTTCTTT. This sequence encodes CASSLAWDFHDENTEAFF. Together with reference TRBV7-9 and TRBJ1-1, the CDR3 gives the full variable domain: DTGVSQNPRHKITKRGQNVTFRCDPISEHNRLYWYRQTLGQGPEFLTYFQNEAQLEKSRLLSDRFSAERPKGSFSTLEIQRTEQGDSAMYLCASSLAWDFHDENTEAFFGQGTRLTVV.

In this sample, this clonotype turned up a few times. This chain links TRBV7-2 with TRBJ2-7; TRBD2 agrees at 10 bases. Germline CDR1 is SGHTA and CDR2 is FQGNSA. The CDR3 loop spans 14 amino acids. The junction had 3 bases not matched to a gene; V was cut back by 5 bases and J by 2 bases. The CDR3 sequence is CASSRTSGPYEQYF. As DNA, the CDR3 is TGTGCCAGCAGCCGGACTAGCGGTCCCTACGAGCAGTACTTC.

The chain couples TRBV6-2 or TRBV6-3 to TRBJ2-7; D may be TRBD2 (5 bases). Germline V gene lookup returns CDR1 MNHEY and CDR2 SVGEGT. The CDR3 has 13 amino acids. Deletions cut 4 bases from V and 3 bases from J, with 10 bases between. CDR3 DNA sequence: TGTGCCAGCAGTTCTGGACGGGACTACGAGCAGTACGTC. Amino acids: CASSSGRDYEQYV.

The V and J genes are TRBV5-8 and TRBJ2-6, with 7 positions matching TRBD2. This CDR3 comprises 16 residues. Trimming took 4 bases from V and 4 from J; bases not matched to a gene: 8. CDR1 is SGHTS, CDR2 YDEGEE, per germline. CDR3 loop: CASSRWGGSGANVLTF. The DNA for the CDR3 is TGTGCCAGCAGCCGCTGGGGAGGGTCCGGGGCCAACGTCCTGACTTTC.